These T cell receptor beta chains were read from a single sample in a study of T cell changes during pregnancy in multiple sclerosis. Only in-frame clones appear in the TCRdb table, and some are missing; sequencing was by immunoSEQ multiplex PCR. Counted here are approximately 70,000 clones, more than 80% occurring once; the ten biggest clones make up approximately 0.97%. The starting material was peripheral blood, obtained in the first trimester of pregnancy. All receptors come from a female donor in good health, enrolled as a control in a pregnancy study. CDR3s include the opening cysteine and the closing phenylalanine or tryptophan. A D gene is named only where the DNA matches it firmly. Expanded clones are given a class, and other clones once, few, many or no size at all.

d_call | j_call | clone_size | v_call | cdr3_nt | cdr3_aa
TRBD1 | TRBJ1-5 | NA | TRBV4-1 | TGCGCCAGCAGCCAAGGACAGGGGGTCTCCAATCAGCCCCAGCATTTT | CASSQGQGVSNQPQHF
NA | TRBJ2-7 | NA | TRBV27 | TGTGCCAGCAGTTTGCCGTTCGGCGAGCAGTACTTC | CASSLPFGEQYF
TRBD1 | TRBJ2-2 | NA | TRBV4-2 | TGTGCCAGCAGCCCTCAAACAGGGGGCACCGGGGAGCTGTTTTTT | CASSPQTGGTGELFF
TRBD2 | TRBJ2-1 | NA | TRBV27 | TGTGCCAGTGTAGCGGGAGCTTACAATGAGCAGTTCTTC | CASVAGAYNEQFF
TRBD1 | TRBJ1-1 | NA | TRBV28 | TGTGCCAGCAGTTTGACAGGGGACACTGAAGCTTTCTTT | CASSLTGDTEAFF
TRBD1 | TRBJ2-1 | once | TRBV11-2 | TGTGCCAGCAGCTTTAGGACAGGGGGCTACAATGAGCAGTTCTTC | CASSFRTGGYNEQFF
TRBD2 | TRBJ2-3 | once | TRBV5-6 | TGTGCCAGCAGCAGGACTAGCGGGGGCGGCACAGATACGCAGTATTTT | CASSRTSGGGTDTQYF
TRBD1 | TRBJ1-2 | NA | TRBV28 | TGTGCCAGCAGTTTGCCCGGGACAGGCCTATCCGGGGGTGGCTACACCTTC | CASSLPGTGLSGGGYTF
NA | TRBJ1-1 | NA | TRBV25-1 | TGTGCCAGCAGTCTGGGGGCCACTGAAGCTTTCTTT | CASSLGATEAFF
NA | TRBJ1-1 | NA | TRBV5-1 | TGCGCCAGCAGCCCACGGGGGGGGATGAACACTGAAGCTTTCTTT | CASSPRGGMNTEAFF
TRBD1 | TRBJ1-2 | NA | TRBV5-1 | TGCGCCAGCAGCGTCTCACAGGGGGAAGATGGCTACACCTTC | CASSVSQGEDGYTF
TRBD1 | TRBJ1-1 | NA | TRBV11-1 | TGTGCCAGCAAGGACAGGGGTGTACTGATGAACACTGAAGCTTTCTTT | CASKDRGVLMNTEAFF
TRBD1 | TRBJ1-2 | once | TRBV7-9 | TGTGCCAGCAGCTTAGGTAGGACAGGGGACTATGGCTACACCTTC | CASSLGRTGDYGYTF
TRBD2 | TRBJ2-1 | NA | TRBV5-1 | TGCGCCAGCAGCTTGTCGACTAGCGGGGGTAACAGCGTCCGGCAGTTCTTC | CASSLSTSGGNSVRQFF
NA | TRBJ2-1 | NA | TRBV7-2 | TGTGCCAGCAGCTCCAACAGGGCCAGCTCCTACAATGAGCAGTTCTTC | CASSSNRASSYNEQFF
NA | TRBJ1-5 | NA | TRBV18 | TGTGCCAGCTCACCGGCGGCAGGCAATTTCAGGGTTCAGCCCCAGCATTTT | CASSPAAGNFRVQPQHF